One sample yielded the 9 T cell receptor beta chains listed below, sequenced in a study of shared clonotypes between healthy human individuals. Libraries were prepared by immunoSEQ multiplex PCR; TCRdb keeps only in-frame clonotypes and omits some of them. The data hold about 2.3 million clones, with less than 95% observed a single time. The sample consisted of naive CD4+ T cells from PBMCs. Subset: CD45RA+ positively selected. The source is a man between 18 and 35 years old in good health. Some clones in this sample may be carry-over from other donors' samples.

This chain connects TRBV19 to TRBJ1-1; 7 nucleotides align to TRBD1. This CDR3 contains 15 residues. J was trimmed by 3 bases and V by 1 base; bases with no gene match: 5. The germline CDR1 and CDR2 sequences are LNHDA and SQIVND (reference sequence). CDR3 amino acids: CASSIGQQGYTEAFF. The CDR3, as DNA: TGTGCCAGTAGTATAGGTCAACAGGGGTACACTGAAGCTTTCTTT.

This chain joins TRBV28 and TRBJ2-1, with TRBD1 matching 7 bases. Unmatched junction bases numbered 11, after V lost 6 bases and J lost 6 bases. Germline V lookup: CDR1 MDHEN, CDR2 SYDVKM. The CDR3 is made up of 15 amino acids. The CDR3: CASSHYSDRFNEQFF. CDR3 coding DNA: TGTGCCAGCAGCCATTATTCGGACAGGTTCAATGAGCAGTTCTTC. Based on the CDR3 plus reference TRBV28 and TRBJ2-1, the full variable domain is DVKVTQSSRYLVKRTGEKVFLECVQDMDHENMFWYRQDPGLGLRLIYFSYDVKMKEKGDIPEGYSVSREKKERFSLILESASTNQTSMYLCASSHYSDRFNEQFFGPGTRLTVL.

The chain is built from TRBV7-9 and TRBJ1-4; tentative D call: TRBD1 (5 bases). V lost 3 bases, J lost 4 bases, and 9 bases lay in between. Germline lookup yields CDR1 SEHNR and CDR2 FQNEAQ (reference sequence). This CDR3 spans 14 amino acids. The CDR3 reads CASSFDSLNEKLFF. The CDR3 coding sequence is TGTGCCAGCAGCTTCGACAGCCTTAATGAAAAACTGTTTTTT. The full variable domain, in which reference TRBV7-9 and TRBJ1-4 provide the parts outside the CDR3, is DTGVSQNPRHKITKRGQNVTFRCDPISEHNRLYWYRQTLGQGPEFLTYFQNEAQLEKSRLLSDRFSAERPKGSFSTLEIQRTEQGDSAMYLCASSFDSLNEKLFFGSGTQLSVL.

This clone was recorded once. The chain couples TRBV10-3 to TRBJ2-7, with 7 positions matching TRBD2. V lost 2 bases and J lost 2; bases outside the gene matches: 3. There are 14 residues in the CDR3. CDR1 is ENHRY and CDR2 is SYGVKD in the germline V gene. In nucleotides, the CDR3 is TGTGCCATCAGTGAGGGGGGGACTACCTACGAGCAGTACTTC. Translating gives CAISEGGTTYEQYF.

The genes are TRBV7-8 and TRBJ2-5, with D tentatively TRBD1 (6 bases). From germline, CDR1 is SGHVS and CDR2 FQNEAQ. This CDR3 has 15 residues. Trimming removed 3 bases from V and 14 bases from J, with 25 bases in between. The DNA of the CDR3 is TGTGCCAGCAGCTTTGAAGGGACAAGCATCCCCTATTCATACTTC. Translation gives CASSFEGTSIPYSYF.

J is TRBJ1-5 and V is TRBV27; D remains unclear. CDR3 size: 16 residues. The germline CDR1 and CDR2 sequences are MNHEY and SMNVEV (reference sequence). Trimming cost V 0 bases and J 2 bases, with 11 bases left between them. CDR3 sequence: CASSLSRLRGNQPQHF. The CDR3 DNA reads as TGTGCCAGCAGTTTATCCCGCCTTCGGGGCAATCAGCCCCAGCATTTT.

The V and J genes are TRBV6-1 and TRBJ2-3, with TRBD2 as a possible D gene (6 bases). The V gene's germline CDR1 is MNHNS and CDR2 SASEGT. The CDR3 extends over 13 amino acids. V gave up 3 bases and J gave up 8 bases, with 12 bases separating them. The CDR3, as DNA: TGTGCCAGCAGTGAGGCCCCCGGGAGTACGCAGTATTTT. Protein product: CASSEAPGSTQYF.

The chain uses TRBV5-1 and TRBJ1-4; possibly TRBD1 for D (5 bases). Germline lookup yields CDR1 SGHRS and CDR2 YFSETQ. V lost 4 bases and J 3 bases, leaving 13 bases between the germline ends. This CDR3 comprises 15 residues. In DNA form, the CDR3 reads TGCGCCAGCAGCCCCGGGGGGGACCCTAATGAAAAACTGTTTTTT. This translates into CASSPGGDPNEKLFF.

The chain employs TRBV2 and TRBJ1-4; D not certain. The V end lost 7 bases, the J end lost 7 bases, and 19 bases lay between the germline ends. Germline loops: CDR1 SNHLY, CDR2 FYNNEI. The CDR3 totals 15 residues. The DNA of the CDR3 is TGTGCCAGCACTAGAGAGATAGCGGCTGGTGAAAAACTGTTTTTT. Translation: CASTREIAAGEKLFF.